The 20 T cell receptor beta chains reported below all come from one sample, sequenced in a study of CD8 T cells in Susac syndrome. Reverse transcription of roughly 0.5 to 1 ug RNA was carried out with random hexamers. TCRdb re-called the immunoSEQ multiplex PCR reads through MiXCR, storing one row per CDR3 protein. The table records under 200,000 distinct CDR3 sequences, around 94% of them present only once. Sequenced material: CD4+ T cells from PBMCs. Receptors originate from a human donor in good health.

The J gene is TRBJ2-7, the V gene TRBV20-1; 10 bases match TRBD1. The CDR3 runs 14 residues. V lost 4 bases, J lost 3 bases, and 6 bases stayed unmatched. Germline CDR1 is DFQATT and CDR2 is SNEGSKA (reference sequence). The CDR3: CSATGTGVIYEQYF. For the CDR3, the DNA is TGCAGTGCTACCGGGACAGGGGTTATCTACGAGCAGTACTTC.

This rearrangement joins TRBV6-5 to TRBJ2-7; D might be TRBD2 (6 bases). The CDR3 length is 13 residues. Trimming took 6 bases from V and 1 from J, leaving 10 bases between them. CDR1 and CDR2 from the germline V gene are MNHEY and SVGAGI. The CDR3 bases are TGTGCCAGCAGATCGGGGACTTCCTACGAGCAGTACTTC. It encodes CASRSGTSYEQYF.

This chain links TRBV9 with TRBJ2-5, with D tentatively TRBD2 (6 bases). CDR3 size: 14 residues. From germline, CDR1 is SGDLS and CDR2 YYNGEE. V was clipped by 3 bases and J by 3 bases, with 12 bases between them. CDR3 region: CASSAGLREETQYF. The CDR3 DNA follows: TGTGCCAGCAGCGCCGGACTACGAGAAGAGACCCAGTACTTC.

This chain connects TRBV7-2 to TRBJ1-1, with no clear D. The germline gives CDR1 SGHTA, CDR2 FQGNSA. V was clipped by 7 bases and J by 9 bases, with 18 bases between them. The CDR3 loop spans 13 amino acids. CDR3 protein: CASTADPGRQAFF. CDR3 in DNA: TGTGCCAGCACCGCGGACCCGGGCCGTCAAGCTTTCTTT.

CDR3 coding DNA: TGCGCCAGCAGCTTGGACGCCGGGAGCACTGAAGCTTTCTTT. Encoded protein: CASSLDAGSTEAFF. The J gene is TRBJ1-1, the V gene TRBV5-1; D remains ambiguous. CDR3 length equals 14 residues. Germline V gives CDR1 SGHRS, CDR2 YFSETQ. Trimming took 0 bases from V and 4 from J, leaving 10 bases between them.

The rearrangement joins TRBV29-1 to TRBJ1-1; 7 bases map to TRBD1. V trimming: 6 bases; J trimming: 7 bases; junction bases outside the gene matches: 5. The length of the CDR3 is 11 residues. Germline CDR1 is SQVTM and CDR2 is ANQGSEA. The CDR3 region is CSVPRDSEAFF. The CDR3 region has the DNA TGCAGCGTCCCCCGGGACAGTGAAGCTTTCTTT.

V is TRBV29-1 and J is TRBJ1-1; no clear D. Germline CDR1 SQVTM, CDR2 ANQGSEA. CDR3 size: 14 residues. The ends were cut back, 4 bases at V and 4 bases at J, with 16 bases in the middle. Here the CDR3 DNA reads TGCAGCGTTGGACGCCGCCTTGGCGGCACTGAAGCTTTCTTT. This translates into CSVGRRLGGTEAFF. Full variable domain (remainder filled in from reference TRBV29-1 and TRBJ1-1): SAVISQKPSRDICQRGTSLTIQCQVDSQVTMMFWYRQQPGQSLTLIATANQGSEATYESGFVIDKFPISRPNLTFSTLTVSNMSPEDSSIYLCSVGRRLGGTEAFFGQGTRLTVV.

The chain joins TRBV28 to TRBJ1-1; D perhaps matches TRBD1 (6 bases). Deletions cut 6 bases from V and 4 bases from J, with 18 bases between. Germline values: CDR1 MDHEN, CDR2 SYDVKM. This CDR3 is 15 amino acids long. CDR3 coding DNA: TGTGCCAGCAGGGGGACATCGGGAAGCCGCACTGAAGCTTTCTTT. It specifies CASRGTSGSRTEAFF.

The chain employs TRBV4-2 and TRBJ1-1, with a possible D match to TRBD1 (5 bases). Germline V gene sequence: CDR1 LGHNA, CDR2 YNFKEQ. Trimming shortened V by 3 bases and J by 1 base, and 12 bases separated the two germline ends. The CDR3 covers 15 residues. In DNA, the CDR3 is TGTGCCAGCAGCCAGATCAACCAGGGGAACACTGAAGCTTTCTTT. This codes for CASSQINQGNTEAFF.

The rearrangement links TRBV3-1 to TRBJ1-2, with D unresolved. With 0 bases removed from V and 3 bases from J, the gap between germline ends came to 11 bases. This CDR3 contains 15 residues. Per the germline V gene, CDR1 is LGHDT and CDR2 is YNNKEL (reference sequence). In DNA, the CDR3 is TGTGCCAGCAGCCAAGATCGGAAGGGAGACTATGGCTACACCTTC. The encoded protein is CASSQDRKGDYGYTF.

The rearrangement links TRBV9 to TRBJ2-6, with no clear D. The CDR3 runs 13 residues. Trimming shortened V by 0 bases and J by 4 bases, and 2 bases separated the two germline ends. Germline V gives CDR1 SGDLS, CDR2 YYNGEE. The CDR3 protein is CASSVGGANVLTF. The DNA of the CDR3 is TGTGCCAGCAGCGTAGGAGGGGCCAACGTCCTGACTTTC.

This chain connects TRBV20-1 to TRBJ2-5; D is ambiguous. V was shortened by 3 bases and J by 5 bases, with 19 bases between the two germline ends. Germline CDR1 DFQATT, CDR2 SNEGSKA (reference sequence). The CDR3 is made up of 15 amino acids. CDR3: CSARGSRAWRETQYF. The CDR3 DNA reads as TGCAGTGCTAGGGGCTCTAGGGCTTGGCGCGAGACCCAGTACTTC.

The chain employs TRBV12-3 or TRBV12-4 and TRBJ2-1; D possibly corresponds to TRBD2 (5 bases). The CDR3 loop spans 11 amino acids. The V end was cut by 3 bases, the J end by 8 bases, with 5 bases between. The CDR3 region is CASSFGDEQFF. The CDR3 nucleotides read TGTGCCAGCAGTTTCGGGGATGAGCAGTTCTTC.

The V call is TRBV6-2 or TRBV6-3, the J call TRBJ1-5; D remains unclear. From germline, CDR1 is MNHEY and CDR2 SVGEGT. This CDR3 has 13 amino acids. V was cut by 7 bases and J by 9 bases, with 16 bases left in between. The CDR3 region is CASNSDIRGPQHF. CDR3 nucleotides: TGTGCCAGCAATTCAGACATCCGGGGGCCCCAGCATTTT.

The V gene is TRBV29-1, the J gene TRBJ1-1, with a possible D match to TRBD1 (6 bases). This CDR3 comprises 11 residues. Trimming removed 5 bases from V and 5 bases from J, with 9 bases in between. Germline V gene sequence: CDR1 SQVTM, CDR2 ANQGSEA. In DNA form, the CDR3 reads TGCAGCGTTTCGGGGGCAACTGAAGCTTTCTTT. The encoded protein is CSVSGATEAFF.

The chain links TRBV29-1 to TRBJ2-5; a weak D match, TRBD1 (6 bases). The germline V and J ends were trimmed by 5 bases and 2 bases, with 18 bases remaining between them. CDR1 is SQVTM, CDR2 ANQGSEA, per germline. There are 15 residues in the CDR3. The DNA for the CDR3 is TGCAGCGTTACCGGGACACCGACTGCACAAGAGACCCAGTACTTC. Encoded protein: CSVTGTPTAQETQYF.

The chain couples TRBV5-4 to TRBJ1-2, with D perhaps matching TRBD1 (5 bases). The V end lost 4 bases, the J end lost 4 bases, and 17 bases lay between the germline ends. CDR3 size: 15 residues. Germline CDR1 SGHNT, CDR2 YYREEE (reference sequence). CDR3 in amino acids: CASSHPDRGSYGYTF. Here the CDR3 DNA reads TGTGCCAGCAGCCACCCCGACAGAGGGTCCTATGGCTACACCTTC.

The chain uses TRBV3-1 and TRBJ1-2, with D tentatively TRBD1 (6 bases). This CDR3 region has 14 residues. V lost 2 bases to trimming and J lost 2 bases, with 9 bases between them. Germline V gene data show CDR1 as LGHDT and CDR2 as YNNKEL (reference sequence). The CDR3 loop is CASSQQDRNYGYTF. The CDR3 DNA is TGTGCCAGCAGCCAACAAGACAGGAACTATGGCTACACCTTC.

The chain has TRBV4-3 and TRBJ1-6; D uncertain. The CDR3 loop spans 15 amino acids. Germline V gene sequence: CDR1 LGHNA, CDR2 YSLEER. With 3 bases removed from V and 8 bases from J, the gap between germline ends came to 14 bases. The CDR3 DNA sequence: TGCGCCAGCAGCCAGAGTTGGGGTAGGGATTCACCCCTCCACTTT. Protein sequence: CASSQSWGRDSPLHF.

This chain connects TRBV29-1 to TRBJ1-4; the D is unclear. The CDR3 is 15 amino acids. The ends were cut back, 5 bases at V and 0 bases at J, with 13 bases in the middle. Germline lookup yields CDR1 SQVTM and CDR2 ANQGSEA. For the CDR3, the DNA is TGCAGCGTTAAGATTCGACGGGCAACTAATGAAAAACTGTTTTTT. This gives the protein CSVKIRRATNEKLFF. Filled out from reference TRBV29-1 and TRBJ1-4, the complete variable domain reads SAVISQKPSRDICQRGTSLTIQCQVDSQVTMMFWYRQQPGQSLTLIATANQGSEATYESGFVIDKFPISRPNLTFSTLTVSNMSPEDSSIYLCSVKIRRATNEKLFFGSGTQLSVL.